The present T cell receptor beta chain was sequenced within a study of blood T cell repertoires in COVID-19. Across the study: From T cells, B-cell-depleted T cells, or PBMCs came the material, which was cDNA or gDNA.

Assay used: immunoSEQ multiplex PCR; TCRdb lists only in-frame clones, some missing. The table records around 50,000 clones, approximately 87% of them present only once. This clone was seen a single time. Sequencing input: peripheral blood. The TCR originated in a human donor in a cohort sampled during active COVID-19.

CDR3 in amino acids: CATSRDPGGAGELFF. CDR3 coding DNA: TGTGCCACCAGCAGAGATCCGGGGGGGGCTGGGGAGCTGTTTTTT. The V gene is TRBV15, the J gene TRBJ2-2; TRBD2 matches at 8 bases. The germline V gene encodes CDR1 LNHNV and CDR2 YYDKDF (reference sequence). The CDR3 has 15 residues. The trim removed 0 bases at V and 8 bases at J, leaving 5 bases unmatched.